Given below is one T cell receptor beta chain in context. Its target is unknown. This sample is part of a study of T cells after yellow fever vaccination. Overall study: Where fractions had low cell numbers, libraries were prepared from them with the SMART-Seq v4 Ultra Low Input RNA kit.

5'RACE template switching generated TCR cDNA, adding a universal primer site and UMIs. MiXCR, applied by TCRdb to the 5' RACE reads, yields one record per CDR3 protein. Among 90,000 to 150,000 distinct CDR3 sequences, roughly 6.8% were seen once, and the ten largest hold roughly 3%. The CDR3 spans 15 residues. Germline V gene lookup returns CDR1 SGHNT and CDR2 YYREEE (reference sequence). The J segment lost 7 bases and the V segment lost 2 bases, leaving 8 bases of the junction unmatched. Whole-study findings and limits: Clonotypes appearing in both CD4 and CD8 compartments existed, and their share was small. At about 97% for CD4 and 70% to 90% for CD8, most primary-vaccination clones showed up again after the booster.

The genes are TRBV5-4 and TRBJ2-1; TRBD2 matches 8 bases. The starting material was CD4+ T cells sorted from PBMCs, obtained roughly 46 days after the first yellow fever vaccination. This receptor was taken from a man between 18 and 29 years old who received the YFV17D yellow fever vaccine. DNA for the CDR3: TGTGCCAGCAGCTTCGGGGGGGTGGTATCTAATGAGCAGTTCTTC. Translation gives CASSFGGVVSNEQFF.